The text below deals with one T cell receptor beta chain. It lacks a known antigen. Per-base qualities were not stored, and no clone one base away is much larger. Each donor gave one peripheral blood draw, around 100 mL on average, collected into heparinised tubes. A BD FACSAria II was used to sort naive, central memory, regulatory and stem cell-like memory CD4+ T cells with a panel that included CD45RO, CCR7, CD25, CD127, CD95 and CD27. A purity above 98% was achieved for all sorted populations. PBMCs were isolated immediately by Lymphoprep density gradient centrifugation and stained directly without culture. So that batch effects would be minimized, each experiment stained and sorted samples in pairs, pairing one healthy donor with one patient. The sample is drawn from a study of beta chain features in type 1 diabetes (dated by TCRdb to the late 2010s). Context from the whole study: Mean age, gender distribution, total cell number and subset yield did not differ between patients and healthy donors. A total of about 100,000,000 sorted cells were examined across all samples, and RNA yield correlated strongly with the number of cells per subset. The study compared the TCRB repertoires of sorted circulating CD4+ T cell subsets in recently diagnosed type 1 diabetes patients with those in matched healthy donors. Whereas all 28 donors provided naive and central memory subsets, regulatory and stem cell-like memory subsets were isolated from just 8 patients and about 8 healthy donors.

What the study reported, not specific to this receptor: Because cDNA rather than genomic DNA was sequenced, highly expressing activated cells could have been over-represented, although no difference in activation and CD3 levels was found between groups. At VDJ recombination sites, type 1 diabetes patients had fewer insertions and more deleted nucleotides, which implies abnormalities in thymic rearrangement. Shorter templates might be favored by PCR, yet because patient and control samples were amplified and corrected together, any such skew would affect both groups equally. Naive, central memory and regulatory TCRB repertoires appeared more similar among patients than among healthy donors. In all four CD4+ subsets, TCRB CDR3 length was moderately but significantly shorter in type 1 diabetes patients. Because the HLA sub-analyses included only small numbers of individuals, any influence of HLA type on TCRB rearrangement was left unresolved.

The entire amount of isolated RNA was reverse transcribed using the High Capacity cDNA Reverse Transcription Kit, so the sequenced TCRB transcripts were expressed ones. Deep immunoSEQ sequencing was performed on naive, central memory and regulatory T cell samples, with an average of roughly 4 million total reads per sample. Sorted cells were lysed in RLT buffer and RNA was extracted with DNase-treated RNeasy Micro or Mini kits, depending on cell number. To prevent cross-contamination, each cell subset was processed individually, whereas patient and healthy donor samples were processed jointly. Using the immunoSEQ multiplex PCR, TCRB sequences were amplified from cDNA into 87-bp fragments spanning the CDR3 region. Amplicons were sequenced on the Illumina HiSeq platform. For the original study's pipeline: Synthetic template baselines were used to correct PCR bias computationally, reads within Hamming distance 2 were collapsed together, and singletons that could not be merged were discarded. Reads were aligned against IMGT to assign V, D and J genes, CDR3 length and insertions or deletions at six rearrangement sites. Within each subset, clonotype counts were normalized to sorted cell number, and only after that were true diversity and Gini coefficients computed with the tcR R package. The overlap coefficient, calculated on TCRB nucleotide sequences, was used to quantify repertoire sharing. As a proxy for the pre-selection repertoire, out-of-frame TCRB sequences from naive cells were analyzed. The immuneACCESS repertoire file appears here via TCRdb, limited to in-frame rearrangements. These files lack a portion of the clones; in checked studies, under half of the deficit traces to unresolved V genes, and the cause of the others is not known. The DNA gave D and trimming, while V, J and clone size come from that table. The sample table records around 350,000 clones; 10% to 15% of these occur just once. The top ten hold approximately 0.015% of the sample.

At the junction V is shortened by 6 bases and J by 4 bases; bases outside the gene matches: 9. Inclusive of the bounding cysteine and phenylalanine, the CDR3 is 15 residues long. Only the CDR3 DNA is retained, 45 bases long and in frame from the first base. For CDR1 and CDR2, the germline V gene lists MNHEY and SVGAGI. The source of this sequence is a man between 18 and 35 years old in good health. The source material was naive CD4+ T cells from blood. The sample's cell subset or site, from its label and the paper: true naive CD4+ T cells. The sequence is built from TRBV6-5 and TRBJ2-1, and TRBD1 aligns with 7 junction nucleotides. The DNA is TGTGCCAGCAGGGCGGACAGGTATAGGTACAATGAGCAGTTCTTC. Protein translation: CASRADRYRYNEQFF.